Listed below are T cell receptor beta chains from one sample, sequenced in a study of CXCR3-negative and CXCR3-positive naive CD8 T cells. From its re-call of the 5' RACE reads, TCRdb lists each CDR3 protein once, without DNA. This repertoire includes 150,000 to 180,000 distinct CDR3 sequences. The sample taken for sequencing was naive CXCR3+ CD8+ T cells from blood. These receptors were obtained from a human donor in good health. Some clones in this sample may be carry-over from other donors' samples. The CDR3 runs from the conserved cysteine through the conserved F or W. Each record gives: V gene, J gene, CDR3 protein.

TRBV2	TRBJ1-2	CAPMTKQGIDYGYTF
TRBV7-2	TRBJ1-2	CASSEDHRGHNYGYTF
TRBV3-1	TRBJ2-1	CASSQGPITGGIVVGDYNEQFF
TRBV20-1	TRBJ1-1	CSARLGPGQVRAEAFF
TRBV3-1	TRBJ2-7	CASSQEGGSSYEQYF
TRBV9	TRBJ2-7	CASSESAFSYEQYF
TRBV20-1	TRBJ2-1	CSAVSLNEAEQFF
TRBV4-3	TRBJ2-7	CASSQDPRGPYEQYF
TRBV28	TRBJ2-3	CASSLSLRTDSSNTQYF
TRBV3-1	TRBJ2-7	CARSWTSGPMEQYF
TRBV5-1	TRBJ2-2	CASSLAPNTGELFF
TRBV20-1	TRBJ1-1	CSSWSGPITEAFF
TRBV29-1	TRBJ2-7	CSVGGWDRAYEQYF
TRBV5-1	TRBJ1-2	CASTPTPTVQPGYGYTF
TRBV28	TRBJ2-7	CASSFMGQGEQYF
TRBV19	TRBJ1-5	CASSIAGGHNQPQHF